Sequencing of this TCR beta chain was carried out in a study of Ad26.COV2.S vaccination and SARS-CoV-2 variants. The method was immunoSEQ multiplex PCR; TCRdb's version includes in-frame clones alone and lacks a portion of them. The sample has about 350,000 clones; 75% to 90% are singletons. Trimming shortened V by 4 bases and J by 7 bases, and 17 bases separated the two germline ends. The germline V gene has CDR1 MNHEY and CDR2 SVGAGI. The CDR3 runs 14 residues. Documented treatment: roughly 19 received Ad26.COV2.S at low or high dose, single or two shots; 5 received placebo; per-sample allocation not given. The samples were gathered on day 63 after the first injection of vaccine or placebo.

The sequencing used peripheral blood, collected in a trial of Ad26.COV2.S vaccine versus placebo. V is TRBV6-5 and J is TRBJ2-7; no definite D call. The TCR comes from a person between 18 and 65 years old who received the Ad26.COV2.S COVID-19 vaccine or a placebo. The CDR3 sequence: CASSSRYPLSEQYF. Here the CDR3 DNA reads TGTGCCAGCAGTTCTAGATACCCTCTCTCGGAGCAGTACTTC.